This T cell receptor (beta chain) was sequenced for a study of cytomegalovirus exposure and HLA in healthy donors. About the study: Approximately 80 million unique TCRs from HLA-typed donors were held in an early data release. Study conclusions and caveats: DRB1 showed the most TCR associations and HLA-C the fewest in a later analysis, as rates varied by HLA locus. Later analysis found that TCR beta chains associated with HLA were more clonally expanded than other, equally common chains.

The PCR was carried out with 60 Vbeta primers and 13 Jbeta primers. Measured with immunoSEQ multiplex PCR; TCRdb has only the in-frame clones, and not every one. The sample lists more than 200,000 clones, about 80% occurring once. A note on this clone: Its antigen is currently unknown.

Germline CDR1 and CDR2: MDHEN and SYDVKM. Between the trimmed V and J ends, which lost 5 bases and 5 bases, there was a span of 12 bases. CDR3 length: 14 amino acids. This clonotype was obtained from a male donor in good health and CMV-seronegative. The sequencing input was PBMCs. The V and J genes are TRBV28 and TRBJ2-2; a weak D match, TRBD2 (5 bases). Written as DNA, the CDR3 is TGTGCCAGCAGTCCCCCCCGGACTACCGGGGAGCTGTTTTTT. As protein: CASSPPRTTGELFF.